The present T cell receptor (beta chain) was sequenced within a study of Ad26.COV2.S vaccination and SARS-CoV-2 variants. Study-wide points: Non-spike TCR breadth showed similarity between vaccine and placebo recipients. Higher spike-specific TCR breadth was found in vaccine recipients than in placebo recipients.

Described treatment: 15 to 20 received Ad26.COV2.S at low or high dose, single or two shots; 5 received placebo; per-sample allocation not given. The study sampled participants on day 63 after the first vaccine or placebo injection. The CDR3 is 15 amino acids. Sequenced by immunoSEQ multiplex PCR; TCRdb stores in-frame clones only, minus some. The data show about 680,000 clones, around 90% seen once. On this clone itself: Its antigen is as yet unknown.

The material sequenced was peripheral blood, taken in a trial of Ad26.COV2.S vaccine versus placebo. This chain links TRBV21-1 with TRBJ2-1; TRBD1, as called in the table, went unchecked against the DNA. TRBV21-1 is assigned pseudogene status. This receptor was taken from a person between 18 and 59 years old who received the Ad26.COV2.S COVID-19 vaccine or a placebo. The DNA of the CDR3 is TGTGCCAGCAGCAAACAGGGCCGAGGCACGGATGAGCAGTTCTTC. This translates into CASSKQGRGTDEQFF.